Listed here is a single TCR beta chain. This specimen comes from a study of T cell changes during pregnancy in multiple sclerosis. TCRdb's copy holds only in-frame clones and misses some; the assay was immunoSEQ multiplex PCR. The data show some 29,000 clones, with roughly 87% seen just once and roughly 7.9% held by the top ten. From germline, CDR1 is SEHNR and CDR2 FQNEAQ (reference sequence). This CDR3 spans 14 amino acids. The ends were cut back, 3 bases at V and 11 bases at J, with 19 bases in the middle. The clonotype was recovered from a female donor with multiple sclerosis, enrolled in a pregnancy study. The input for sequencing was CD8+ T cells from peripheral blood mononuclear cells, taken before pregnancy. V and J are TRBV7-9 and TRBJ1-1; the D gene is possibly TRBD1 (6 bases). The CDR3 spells CASSLPQGIGFAFF. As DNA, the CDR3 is TGTGCCAGCAGCTTGCCGCAGGGGATCGGGTTTGCTTTCTTT.